Following are 2 T cell receptor beta chains from one sample sequenced in a study of CD8 T cells in ankylosing spondylitis. TCRdb re-called the 5' RACE reads through MiXCR, storing one row per CDR3 protein. Of 35,000 or so distinct CDR3 sequences in the sample, more than 15% were seen once. Specimen: blood. These receptors all stem from a male donor with ankylosing spondylitis or in good health (not recorded which).

A few counts support this clonotype. J is TRBJ2-7 and V is TRBV13, with D hard to call. Trimming pared 0 bases from V and 5 bases from J, leaving 8 bases between. Germline CDR1 and CDR2: PRHDT and FYEKMQ (reference sequence). The CDR3 runs 13 residues. The CDR3 DNA sequence: TGTGCCAGCAGCTTAGGCCCAATAAACGAGCAGTACTTC. It is translated as CASSLGPINEQYF.

This clonotype turned up a few times. The chain employs TRBV5-1 and TRBJ2-3; either TRBD1 or TRBD2 may fit D (5 bases each). V lost 4 bases to trimming and J lost 1 base, with 10 bases between them. The germline CDR1 and CDR2 sequences are SGHRS and YFSETQ. The CDR3 covers 14 residues. CDR3 DNA: TGCGCCAGCAGCCCGGGGCGGGGCACAGATACGCAGTATTTT. This sequence encodes CASSPGRGTDTQYF.